This TCR beta chain stems from a study of T cell repertoires in cytomegalovirus infection. Across the study: Based on public TCR beta signatures, there were indications of CMV infection and of a matching HLA type. Study conclusions and caveats: The study identified carriers of CMV plus the relevant HLA from cumulative public TCR beta family frequency. CMV-specific HLA-C-restricted TCR beta clonotypes dominated the ex vivo response.

V lost 7 bases to trimming and J lost 2 bases, with 15 bases between them. The CDR3 loop spans 14 amino acids. CDR1 and CDR2 (germline): MNHNS, SASEGT. This clonotype has more than one count but fewer than ten. Antigen: not known. MiXCR, run by TCRdb on the reads, gives a single entry per CDR3 protein. The repertoire consists of about 260,000 distinct CDR3 sequences, with over 8% occurring once and the leading ten covering about 15%. Sequencing was performed on PBMCs. This TCR derives from a human donor in good health (CMV status not recorded). Some clones in this sample may be carry-over from other donors' samples. The chain combines TRBV6-1 with TRBJ2-7, with D unresolved. This CDR3 reads CASTPSYRAYEQYF. The CDR3 DNA sequence: TGTGCCAGCACCCCTTCGTACAGAGCCTACGAGCAGTACTTC.